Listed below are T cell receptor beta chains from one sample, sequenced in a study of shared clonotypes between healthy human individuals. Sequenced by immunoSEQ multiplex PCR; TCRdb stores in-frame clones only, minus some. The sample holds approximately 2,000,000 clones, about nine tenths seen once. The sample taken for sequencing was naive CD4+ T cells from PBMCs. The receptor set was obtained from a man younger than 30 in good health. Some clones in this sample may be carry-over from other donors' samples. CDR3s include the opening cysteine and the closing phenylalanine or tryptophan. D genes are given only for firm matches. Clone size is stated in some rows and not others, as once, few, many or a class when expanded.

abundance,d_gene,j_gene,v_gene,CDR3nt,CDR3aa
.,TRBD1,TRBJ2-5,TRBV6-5,TGTGCCAGCAGCCGACAGGGCCAAGAGACCCAGTACTTC,CASSRQGQETQYF
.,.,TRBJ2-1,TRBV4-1,TGCGCCAGCAGCCGGGTGTCCGGGGGGCGGGAGTATGAGCAGTTCTTC,CASSRVSGGREYEQFF
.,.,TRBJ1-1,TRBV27,TGTGCCAGCCGCGACTATCAGACAGGCCCGAACACTGAAGCTTTCTTT,CASRDYQTGPNTEAFF
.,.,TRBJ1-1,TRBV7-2,TGTGCCAGCAGCTTAGCCGGTGAGGGGACTGAAGCTTTCTTT,CASSLAGEGTEAFF
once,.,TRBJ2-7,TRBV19,TGTGCCAGTAGTACTCCGCCCCTTGGCGAGCAGTACTTC,CASSTPPLGEQYF
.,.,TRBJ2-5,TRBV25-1,TGTGCCTGTGGGGGCCTGGAGACCCAGTACTTC,CACGGLETQYF
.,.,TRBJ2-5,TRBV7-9,TGTGCCAGTCGCACTGAGTGGGGAGAGACCCAGTACTTC,CASRTEWGETQYF
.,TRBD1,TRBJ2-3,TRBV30,TGTGCCTGGAGGACAGGGGGAATCGTCCATACGCAGTATTTT,CAWRTGGIVHTQYF
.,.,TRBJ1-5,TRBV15,TGTGCCACCAGCAGAGATCAGGTCGGGCTAGGGGAGCCCCAGCATTTT,CATSRDQVGLGEPQHF
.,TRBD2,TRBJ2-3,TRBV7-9,TGTGCCAGCAGCTCAGGGACTAGCGGGAGTTCAGATACGCAGTATTTT,CASSSGTSGSSDTQYF
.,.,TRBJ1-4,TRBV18,TGTGCCAGCTCACCACGCGGGGGGCCTGAAAAACTGTTTTTT,CASSPRGGPEKLFF
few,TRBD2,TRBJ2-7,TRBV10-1,TGCGCCAGCAGTGACGGAGGACTAGCGGGAGGGCCCTACGAGCAGTACTTC,CASSDGGLAGGPYEQYF
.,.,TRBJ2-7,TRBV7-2,TGTGCCAGCAGCTTAGGCCTAGTCGCGTACGAGCAGTACTTC,CASSLGLVAYEQYF
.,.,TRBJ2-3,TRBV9,TGTGCCAGCAGCGTAGAATCAGGAACTAGCACAGATACGCAGTATTTT,CASSVESGTSTDTQYF
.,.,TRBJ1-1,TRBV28,TGTGCCAGCAGTTTGAGGCAGTATCTTAGGAACACTGAAGCTTTCTTT,CASSLRQYLRNTEAFF
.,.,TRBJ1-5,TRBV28,TGTGCCAGCCACTTTTCGGGCCAAGGGCAGCCCCAGCATTTT,CASHFSGQGQPQHF
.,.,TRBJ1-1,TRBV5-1,TGCGCCAGCAGCTTGCAGGGCTCGGCGGGGACTGAAGCTTTCTTT,CASSLQGSAGTEAFF
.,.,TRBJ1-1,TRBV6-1,TGTGCCAGCAGTGAACTTACGAACACTGAAGCTTTCTTT,CASSELTNTEAFF
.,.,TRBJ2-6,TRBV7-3,TGTGCCAGCAGCTCATGGGCCGTATCTGGGGCCAACGTCCTGACTTTC,CASSSWAVSGANVLTF
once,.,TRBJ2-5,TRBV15,TGTGCCACCAGCAGCGGACAGTTGGGGGAGACCCAGTACTTC,CATSSGQLGETQYF
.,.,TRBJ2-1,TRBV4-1,TGCGCCAGCAGCCAAGTCTTACGGGAGAAACAATACAATGAGCAGTTCTTC,CASSQVLREKQYNEQFF
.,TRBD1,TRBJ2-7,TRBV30,TGTGCCTGGAGTGTAACTCGGCGGGCAGGGGGCAACGAGCAGTACTTC,CAWSVTRRAGGNEQYF